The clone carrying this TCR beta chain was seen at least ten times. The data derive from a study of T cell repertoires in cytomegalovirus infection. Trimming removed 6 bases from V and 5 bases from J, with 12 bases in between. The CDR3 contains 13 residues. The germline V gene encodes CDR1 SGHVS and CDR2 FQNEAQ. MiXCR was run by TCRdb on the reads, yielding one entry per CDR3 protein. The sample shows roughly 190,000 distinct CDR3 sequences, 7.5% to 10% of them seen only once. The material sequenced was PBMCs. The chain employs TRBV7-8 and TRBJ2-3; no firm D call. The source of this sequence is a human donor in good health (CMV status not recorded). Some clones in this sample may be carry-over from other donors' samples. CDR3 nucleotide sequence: TGTGCCAGCAGTTCTGCCCGCCTAGATACGCAGTATTTT. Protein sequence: CASSSARLDTQYF.